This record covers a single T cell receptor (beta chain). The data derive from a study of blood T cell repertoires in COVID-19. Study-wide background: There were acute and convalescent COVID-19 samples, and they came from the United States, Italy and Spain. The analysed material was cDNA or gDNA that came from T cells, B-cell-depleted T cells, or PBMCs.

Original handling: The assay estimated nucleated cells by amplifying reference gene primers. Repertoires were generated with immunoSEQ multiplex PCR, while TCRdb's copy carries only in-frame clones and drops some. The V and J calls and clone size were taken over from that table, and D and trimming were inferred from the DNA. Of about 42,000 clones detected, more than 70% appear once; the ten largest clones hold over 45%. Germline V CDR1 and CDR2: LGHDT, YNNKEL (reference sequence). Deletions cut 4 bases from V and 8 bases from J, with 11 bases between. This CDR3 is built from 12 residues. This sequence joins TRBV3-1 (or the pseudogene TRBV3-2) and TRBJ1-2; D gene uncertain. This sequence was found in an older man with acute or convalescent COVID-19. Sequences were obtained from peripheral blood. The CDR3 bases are TGTGCCAGCAGCCCACAGTCGGGAGGCTACACCTTC. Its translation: CASSPQSGGYTF.